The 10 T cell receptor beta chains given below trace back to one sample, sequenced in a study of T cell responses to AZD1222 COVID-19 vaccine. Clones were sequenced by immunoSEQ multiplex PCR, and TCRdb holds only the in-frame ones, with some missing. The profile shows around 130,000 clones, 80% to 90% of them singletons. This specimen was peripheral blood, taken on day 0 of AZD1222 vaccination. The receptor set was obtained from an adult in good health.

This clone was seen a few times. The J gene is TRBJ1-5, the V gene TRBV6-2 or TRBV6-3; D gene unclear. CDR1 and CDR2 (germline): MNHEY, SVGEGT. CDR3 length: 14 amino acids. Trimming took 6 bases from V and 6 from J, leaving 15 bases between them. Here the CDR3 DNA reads TGTGCCAGCAGCCCGGACCCGGAGACTCAGCCCCAGCATTTT. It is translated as CASSPDPETQPQHF.

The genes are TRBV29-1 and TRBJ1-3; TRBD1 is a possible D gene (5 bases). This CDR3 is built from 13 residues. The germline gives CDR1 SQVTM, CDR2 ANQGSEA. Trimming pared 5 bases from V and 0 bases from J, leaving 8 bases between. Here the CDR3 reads CSVWGSSGNTIYF. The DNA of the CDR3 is TGCAGCGTTTGGGGGAGCTCTGGAAACACCATATATTTT.

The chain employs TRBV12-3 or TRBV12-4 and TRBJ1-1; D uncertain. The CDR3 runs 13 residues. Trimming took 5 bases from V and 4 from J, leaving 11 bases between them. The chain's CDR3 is CASSPGRITEAFF. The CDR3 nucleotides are TGTGCCAGCAGTCCCGGACGGATCACTGAAGCTTTCTTT.

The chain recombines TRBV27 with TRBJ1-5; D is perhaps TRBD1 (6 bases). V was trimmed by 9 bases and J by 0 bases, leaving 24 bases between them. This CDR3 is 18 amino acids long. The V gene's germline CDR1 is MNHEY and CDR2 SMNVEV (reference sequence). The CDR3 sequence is CARRGPGHRPYSNQPQHF. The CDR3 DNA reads TGTGCCAGGAGGGGACCGGGACACCGACCTTATAGCAATCAGCCCCAGCATTTT.

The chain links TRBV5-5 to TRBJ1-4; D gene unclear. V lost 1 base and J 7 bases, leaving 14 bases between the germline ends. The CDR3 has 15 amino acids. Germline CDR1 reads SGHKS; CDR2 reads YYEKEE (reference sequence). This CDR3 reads CASSLHALSGEKLFF. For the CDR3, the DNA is TGTGCCAGCAGCTTGCACGCCCTCTCGGGTGAAAAACTGTTTTTT.

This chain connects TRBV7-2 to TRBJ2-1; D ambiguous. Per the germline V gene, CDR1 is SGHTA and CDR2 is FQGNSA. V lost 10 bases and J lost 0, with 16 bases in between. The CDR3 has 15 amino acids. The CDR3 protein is CATSISENSYNEQFF. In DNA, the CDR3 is TGTGCCACATCCATATCGGAGAACTCCTACAATGAGCAGTTCTTC.

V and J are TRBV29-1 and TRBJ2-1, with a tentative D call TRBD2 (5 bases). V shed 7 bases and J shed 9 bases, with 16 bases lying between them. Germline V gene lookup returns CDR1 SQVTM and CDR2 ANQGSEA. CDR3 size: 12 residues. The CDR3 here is CSAGWGAAEQFF. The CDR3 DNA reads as TGCAGCGCCGGATGGGGAGCGGCTGAGCAGTTCTTC.

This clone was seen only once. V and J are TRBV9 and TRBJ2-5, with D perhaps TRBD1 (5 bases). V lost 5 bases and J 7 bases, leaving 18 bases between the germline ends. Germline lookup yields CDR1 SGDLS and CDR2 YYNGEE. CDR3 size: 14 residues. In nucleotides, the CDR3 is TGTGCCAGCAGTCAGCGAAGGGGCGGTGGGACCCAGTACTTC. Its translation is CASSQRRGGGTQYF. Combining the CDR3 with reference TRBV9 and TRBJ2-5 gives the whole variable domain DSGVTQTPKHLITATGQRVTLRCSPRSGDLSVYWYQQSLDQGLQFLIQYYNGEERAKGNILERFSAQQFPDLHSELNLSSLELGDSALYFCASSQRRGGGTQYFGPGTRLLVL.

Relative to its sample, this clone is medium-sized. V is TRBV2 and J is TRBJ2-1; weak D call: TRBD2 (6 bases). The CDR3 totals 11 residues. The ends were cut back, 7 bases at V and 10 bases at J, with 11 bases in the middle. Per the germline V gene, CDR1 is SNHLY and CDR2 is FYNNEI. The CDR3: CASTTGLEQFF. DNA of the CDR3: TGTGCCAGCACGACGGGACTGGAGCAGTTCTTC.

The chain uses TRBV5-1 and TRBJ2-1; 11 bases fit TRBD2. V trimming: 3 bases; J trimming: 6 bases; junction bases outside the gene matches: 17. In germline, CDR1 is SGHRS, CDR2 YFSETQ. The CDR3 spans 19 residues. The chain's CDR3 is CASSSSSGRVSTSINEQFF. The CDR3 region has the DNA TGCGCCAGCAGCTCGAGTAGCGGGAGGGTTTCTACATCCATCAATGAGCAGTTCTTC.